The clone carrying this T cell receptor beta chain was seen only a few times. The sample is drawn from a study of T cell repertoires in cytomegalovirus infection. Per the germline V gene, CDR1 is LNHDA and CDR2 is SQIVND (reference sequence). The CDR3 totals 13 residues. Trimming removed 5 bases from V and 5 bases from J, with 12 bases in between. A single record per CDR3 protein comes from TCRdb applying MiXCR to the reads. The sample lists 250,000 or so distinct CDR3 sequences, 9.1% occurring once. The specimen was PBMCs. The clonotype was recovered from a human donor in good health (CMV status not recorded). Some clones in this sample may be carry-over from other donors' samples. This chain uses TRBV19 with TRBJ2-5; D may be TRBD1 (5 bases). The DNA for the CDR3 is TGTGCCAGTAGTGAAGGGGCGGTGGAGACCCAGTACTTC. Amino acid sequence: CASSEGAVETQYF.